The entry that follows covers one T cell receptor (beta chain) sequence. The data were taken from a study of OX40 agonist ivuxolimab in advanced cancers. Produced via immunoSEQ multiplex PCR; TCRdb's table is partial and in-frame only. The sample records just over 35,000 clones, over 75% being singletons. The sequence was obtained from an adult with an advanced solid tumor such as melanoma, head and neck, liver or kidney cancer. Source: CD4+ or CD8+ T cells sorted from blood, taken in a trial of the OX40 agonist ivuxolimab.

The CDR3 region is CASSLEGFRDYGYTF. CDR3 DNA sequence: TGTGCCAGCTCCCTCGAAGGTTTTCGGGACTATGGCTACACCTTC. This chain joins TRBV18 and TRBJ1-2; D gene uncertain. Germline CDR1 and CDR2: KGHSH and LQKENI. The V end was cut by 6 bases, the J end by 3 bases, with 17 bases between. This CDR3 has 15 amino acids.